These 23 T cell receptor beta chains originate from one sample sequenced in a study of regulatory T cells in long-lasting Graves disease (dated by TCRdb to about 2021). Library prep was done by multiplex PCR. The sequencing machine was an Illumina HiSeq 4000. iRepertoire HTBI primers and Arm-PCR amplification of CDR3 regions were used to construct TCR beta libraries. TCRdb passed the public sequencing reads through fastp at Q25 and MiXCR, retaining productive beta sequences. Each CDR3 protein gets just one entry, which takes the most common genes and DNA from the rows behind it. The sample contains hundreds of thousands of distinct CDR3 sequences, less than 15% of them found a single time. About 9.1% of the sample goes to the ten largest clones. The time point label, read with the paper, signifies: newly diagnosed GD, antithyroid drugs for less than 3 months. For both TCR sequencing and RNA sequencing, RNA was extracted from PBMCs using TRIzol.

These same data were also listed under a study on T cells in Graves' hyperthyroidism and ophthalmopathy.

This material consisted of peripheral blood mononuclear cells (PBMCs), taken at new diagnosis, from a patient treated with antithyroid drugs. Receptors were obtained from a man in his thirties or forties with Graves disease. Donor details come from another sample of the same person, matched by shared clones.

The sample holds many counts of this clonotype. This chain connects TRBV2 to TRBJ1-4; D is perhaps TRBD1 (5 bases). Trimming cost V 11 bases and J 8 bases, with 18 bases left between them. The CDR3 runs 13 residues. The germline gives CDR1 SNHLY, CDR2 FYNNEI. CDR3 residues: CADGDAQGEKLFF. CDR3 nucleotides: TGTGCCGACGGGGATGCGCAGGGAGAAAAACTGTTTTTT. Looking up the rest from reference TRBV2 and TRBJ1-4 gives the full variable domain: EPEVTQTPSHQVTQMGQEVILRCVPISNHLYFYWYRQILGQKVEFLVSFYNNEISEKSEIFDDQFSVERPDGSNFTLKIRSTKLEDSAMYFCADGDAQGEKLFFGSGTQLSVL.

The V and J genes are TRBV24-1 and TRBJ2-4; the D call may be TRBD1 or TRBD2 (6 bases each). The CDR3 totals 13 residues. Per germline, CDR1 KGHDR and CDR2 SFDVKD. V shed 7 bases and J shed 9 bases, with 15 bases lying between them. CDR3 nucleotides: TGTGCCACCAGCTGGGGGGCCCCTGGCATTCAGTACTTC. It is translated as CATSWGAPGIQYF.

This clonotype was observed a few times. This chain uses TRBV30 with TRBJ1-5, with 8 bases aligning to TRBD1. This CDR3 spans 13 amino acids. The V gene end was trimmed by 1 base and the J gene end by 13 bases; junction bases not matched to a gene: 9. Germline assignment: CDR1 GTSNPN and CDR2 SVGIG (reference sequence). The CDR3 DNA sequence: TGTGCCTGGAGTGCAGACAGGGGCGGGGTGCAGCATTTT. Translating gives CAWSADRGGVQHF. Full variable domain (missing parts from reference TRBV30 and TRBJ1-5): SQTIHQWPATLVQPVGSPLSLECTVEGTSNPNLYWYRQAAGRGLQLLFYSVGIGQISSEVPQNLSASRPQDRQFILSSKKLLLSDSGFYLCAWSADRGGVQHFGDGTRLSIL.

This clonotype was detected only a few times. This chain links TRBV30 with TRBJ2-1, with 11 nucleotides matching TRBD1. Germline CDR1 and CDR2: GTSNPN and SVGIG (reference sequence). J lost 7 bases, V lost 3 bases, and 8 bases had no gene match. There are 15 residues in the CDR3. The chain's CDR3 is CAWRTGTGGTNEQFF. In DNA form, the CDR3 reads TGTGCCTGGAGGACCGGGACAGGGGGGACTAATGAGCAGTTCTTC.

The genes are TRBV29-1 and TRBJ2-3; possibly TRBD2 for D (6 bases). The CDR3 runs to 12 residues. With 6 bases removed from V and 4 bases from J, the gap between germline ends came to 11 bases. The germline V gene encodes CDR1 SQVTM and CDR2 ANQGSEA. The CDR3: CSVRDSSDTQYF. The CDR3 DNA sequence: TGCAGCGTCCGGGACTCCTCAGATACGCAGTATTTT.

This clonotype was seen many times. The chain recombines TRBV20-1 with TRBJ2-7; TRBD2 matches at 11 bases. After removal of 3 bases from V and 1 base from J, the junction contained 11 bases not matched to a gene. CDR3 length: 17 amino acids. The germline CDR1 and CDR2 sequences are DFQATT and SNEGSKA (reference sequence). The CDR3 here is CSARVLAGALGSYEQYF. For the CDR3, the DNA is TGCAGTGCTAGGGTACTAGCGGGGGCCCTCGGGTCCTACGAGCAGTACTTC.

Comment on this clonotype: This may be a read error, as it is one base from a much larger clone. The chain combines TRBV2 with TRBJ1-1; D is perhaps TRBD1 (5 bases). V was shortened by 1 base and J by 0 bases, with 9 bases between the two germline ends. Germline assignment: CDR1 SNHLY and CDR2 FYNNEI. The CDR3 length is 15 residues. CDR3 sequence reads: CASSEGGTVNTEAFF. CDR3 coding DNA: TGTGCCAGCAGTGAAGGCGGGACTGTGAACACTGAAGCTTTCTTT. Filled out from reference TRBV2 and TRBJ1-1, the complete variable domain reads EPEVTQTPSHQVTQMGQEVILRCVPISNHLYFYWYRQILGQKVEFLVSFYNNEISEKSEIFDDQFSVERPDGSNFTLKIRSTKLEDSAMYFCASSEGGTVNTEAFFGQGTRLTVV.

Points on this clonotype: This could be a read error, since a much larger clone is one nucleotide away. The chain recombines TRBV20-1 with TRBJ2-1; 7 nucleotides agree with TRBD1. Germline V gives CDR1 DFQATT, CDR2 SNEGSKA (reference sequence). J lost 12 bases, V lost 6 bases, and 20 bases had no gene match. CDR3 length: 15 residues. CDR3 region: CSANDPKEQGHGQFF. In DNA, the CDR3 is TGCAGTGCCAATGATCCAAAAGAACAGGGGCATGGGCAGTTCTTC.

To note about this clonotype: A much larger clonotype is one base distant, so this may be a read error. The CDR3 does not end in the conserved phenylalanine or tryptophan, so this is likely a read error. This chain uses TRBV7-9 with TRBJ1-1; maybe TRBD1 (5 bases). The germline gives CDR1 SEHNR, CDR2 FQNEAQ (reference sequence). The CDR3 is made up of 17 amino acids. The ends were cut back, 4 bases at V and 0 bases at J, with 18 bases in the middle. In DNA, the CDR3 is TGTGCCAGCAGCTGGGGGGACCCCTTCCTTATGAACACTGAAGCTTTCCTT. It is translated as CASSWGDPFLMNTEAFL.

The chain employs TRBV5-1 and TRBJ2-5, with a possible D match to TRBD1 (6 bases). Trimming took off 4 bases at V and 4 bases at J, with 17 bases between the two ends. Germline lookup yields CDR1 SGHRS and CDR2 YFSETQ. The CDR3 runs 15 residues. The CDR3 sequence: CASSTIPGEPETQYF. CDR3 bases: TGCGCCAGCAGCACTATCCCAGGGGAACCAGAGACCCAGTACTTC.

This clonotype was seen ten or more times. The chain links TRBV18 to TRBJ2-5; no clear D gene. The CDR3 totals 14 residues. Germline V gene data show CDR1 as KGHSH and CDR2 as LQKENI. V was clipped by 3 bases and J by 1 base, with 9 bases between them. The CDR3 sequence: CASSPPGRQETQYF. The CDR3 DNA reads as TGTGCCAGCTCACCTCCGGGCCGCCAAGAGACCCAGTACTTC.

The chain's CDR3 is CSAREWGENTEAFF. The CDR3 DNA follows: TGCAGTGCTAGAGAGTGGGGAGAAAACACTGAAGCTTTCTTT. This sequence joins TRBV20-1 and TRBJ1-1; D remains ambiguous. Trimming removed 0 bases at V and 2 bases at J, with 10 bases between. The CDR3 sequence is 14 residues long. Germline values: CDR1 DFQATT, CDR2 SNEGSKA (reference sequence).

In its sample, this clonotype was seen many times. In DNA, the CDR3 is TGCGCCAGCAGCCCCGACGGTCCCTCTGGAAACACCATATATTTT. Encoded protein: CASSPDGPSGNTIYF. The chain combines TRBV5-1 with TRBJ1-3, with no clear D. Trimming took 4 bases from V and 0 from J, leaving 11 bases between them. Germline lookup yields CDR1 SGHRS and CDR2 YFSETQ. The CDR3 is 15 residues long.

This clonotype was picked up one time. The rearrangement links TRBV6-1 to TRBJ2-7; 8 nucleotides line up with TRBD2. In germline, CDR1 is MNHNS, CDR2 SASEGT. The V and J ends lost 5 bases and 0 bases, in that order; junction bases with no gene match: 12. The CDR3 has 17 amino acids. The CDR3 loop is CASSLRGVAGSSYEQYF. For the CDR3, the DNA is TGTGCCAGCAGTCTCCGGGGAGTAGCGGGGAGCTCCTACGAGCAGTACTTC.

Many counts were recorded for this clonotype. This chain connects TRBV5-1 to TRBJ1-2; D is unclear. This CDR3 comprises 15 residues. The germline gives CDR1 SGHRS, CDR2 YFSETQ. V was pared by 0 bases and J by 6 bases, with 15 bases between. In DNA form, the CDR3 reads TGCGCCAGCAGCTTGGCCCCCAACGGGAGGAATGGCTACACCTTC. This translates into CASSLAPNGRNGYTF.

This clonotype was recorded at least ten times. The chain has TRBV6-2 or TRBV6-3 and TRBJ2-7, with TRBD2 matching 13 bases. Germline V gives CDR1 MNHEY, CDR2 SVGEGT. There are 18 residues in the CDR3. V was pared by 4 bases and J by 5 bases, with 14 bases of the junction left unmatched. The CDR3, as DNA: TGTGCCAGCAGTTCTAGACTAGCGGGAGGTACCCTCGGGAACGAGCAGTACTTC. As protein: CASSSRLAGGTLGNEQYF.

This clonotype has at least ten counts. CDR3 in DNA: TGTGCCAGCACCCGGACAGGGATGGGTAATTCACCCCTCCACTTT. It encodes CASTRTGMGNSPLHF. V is TRBV2 and J is TRBJ1-6, with 8 positions matching TRBD1. Germline V CDR1 and CDR2: SNHLY, FYNNEI. V lost 7 bases, J lost 6 bases, and 8 bases stayed unmatched. This CDR3 is 15 amino acids long.

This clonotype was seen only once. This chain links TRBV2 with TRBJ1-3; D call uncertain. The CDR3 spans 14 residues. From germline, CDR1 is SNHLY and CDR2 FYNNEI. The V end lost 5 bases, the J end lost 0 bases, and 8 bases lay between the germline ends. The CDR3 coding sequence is TGTGCCAGCAGTCTGGACCTCTCTGGAAACACCATATATTTT. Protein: CASSLDLSGNTIYF.

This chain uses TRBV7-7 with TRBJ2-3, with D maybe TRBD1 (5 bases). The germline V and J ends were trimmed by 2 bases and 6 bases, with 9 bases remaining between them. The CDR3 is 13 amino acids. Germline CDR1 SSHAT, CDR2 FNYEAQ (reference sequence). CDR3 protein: CASSLYGADTQYF. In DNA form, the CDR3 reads TGTGCCAGCAGCTTATATGGGGCGGATACGCAGTATTTT.

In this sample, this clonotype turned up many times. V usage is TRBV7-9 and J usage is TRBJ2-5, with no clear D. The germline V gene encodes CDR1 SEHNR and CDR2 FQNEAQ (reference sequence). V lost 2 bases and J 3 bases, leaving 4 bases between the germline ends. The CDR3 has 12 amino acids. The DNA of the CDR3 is TGTGCCAGCAGCTTAATGAAAGAGACCCAGTACTTC. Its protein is CASSLMKETQYF.

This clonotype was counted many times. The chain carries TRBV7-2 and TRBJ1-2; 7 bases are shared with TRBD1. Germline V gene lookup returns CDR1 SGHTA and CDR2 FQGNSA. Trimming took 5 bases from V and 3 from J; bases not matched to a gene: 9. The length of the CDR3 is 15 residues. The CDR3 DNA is TGTGCCAGCAGCCCCGGCCAGGGGGTTGACTATGGCTACACCTTC. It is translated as CASSPGQGVDYGYTF.

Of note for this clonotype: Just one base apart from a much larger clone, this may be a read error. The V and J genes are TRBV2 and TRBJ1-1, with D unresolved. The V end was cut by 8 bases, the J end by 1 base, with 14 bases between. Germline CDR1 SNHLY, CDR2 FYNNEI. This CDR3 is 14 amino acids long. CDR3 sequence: CASGVRVANTEAFF. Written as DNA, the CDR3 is TGTGCCAGCGGCGTACGAGTGGCGAACACTGAAGCTTTCTTT.

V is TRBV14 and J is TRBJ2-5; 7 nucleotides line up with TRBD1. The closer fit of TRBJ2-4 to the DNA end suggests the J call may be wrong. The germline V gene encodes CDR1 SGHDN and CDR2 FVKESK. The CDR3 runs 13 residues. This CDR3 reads CASSQPGGNIQYF. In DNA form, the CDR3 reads TGTGCCAGCAGCCAACCAGGGGGAAACATTCAGTACTTC.